The 20 T cell receptor beta chains below come from one sample, sequenced in a study of technical replicates of blood from a few donors. Only in-frame clones appear in the TCRdb table, and some are missing; sequencing was by immunoSEQ multiplex PCR. The sample lists more than 90,000 clones; 95% were seen once. Sequencing was done on a sample of T cells isolated from PBMCs. The receptors come from a human donor in good health.

The V gene is TRBV5-1, the J gene TRBJ2-1; the D gene is possibly TRBD1 (6 bases). The germline V gene encodes CDR1 SGHRS and CDR2 YFSETQ. Between the trimmed V and J ends, which lost 4 bases and 4 bases, there was a span of 21 bases. The CDR3 runs 17 residues. CDR3 in amino acids: CASSQDRSNAPYNEQFF. DNA for the CDR3: TGCGCCAGCAGCCAGGACAGATCGAACGCCCCATACAATGAGCAGTTCTTC. The whole variable domain, filled in from reference TRBV5-1 and TRBJ2-1, reads KAGVTQTPRYLIKTRGQQVTLSCSPISGHRSVSWYQQTPGQGLQFLFEYFSETQRNKGNFPGRFSGRQFSNSRSEMNVSTLELGDSALYLCASSQDRSNAPYNEQFFGPGTRLTVL.

This clone was seen once. CDR3 nucleotide sequence: TGCGCCAGCAGCTTATCGGGGGTTGGCTACGAGCAGTACTTC. It is translated as CASSLSGVGYEQYF. The rearrangement uses TRBV4-1 and TRBJ2-7; TRBD2 is a possible D gene (6 bases). The V gene lost 5 bases and the J gene lost 3 bases, with 14 bases spanning the gap. CDR1 and CDR2 (germline): MGHRA, YSYEKL. This CDR3 is built from 14 residues.

This clone occurred once. This chain joins TRBV21-1 and TRBJ2-3; the table's TRBD1 call for D was not verified on the DNA. TRBV21-1 is designated a pseudogene. The CDR3 sequence is 17 residues long. CDR3: CASSKARGQGAVDTQYF. The CDR3 region has the DNA TGTGCCAGCAGCAAAGCCAGGGGACAGGGGGCTGTAGATACGCAGTATTTT.

Notes on this clone: Other DNA sequences in this specimen translate into the identical CDR3. Written as DNA, the CDR3 is TGTGCCAGCCGGGACAGGGGCACTGAAGCTTTCTTT. Its translation is CASRDRGTEAFF. The J gene is TRBJ1-1, the V gene TRBV2; 10 bases map to TRBD1. Germline values: CDR1 SNHLY, CDR2 FYNNEI. V shed 8 bases and J 4 bases; nucleotides not matched to a gene: 1. The CDR3 extends over 12 amino acids.

V gene TRBV6-1 combines with J gene TRBJ2-4; no clear D. The germline CDR1 and CDR2 sequences are MNHNS and SASEGT. The CDR3 length is 12 residues. The ends were cut back, 4 bases at V and 15 bases at J, with 16 bases in the middle. CDR3 coding DNA: TGTGCCAGCAGTGGAGATTTCAGCCGCGGGTACTTC. This gives the protein CASSGDFSRGYF.

The genes are TRBV27 and TRBJ1-5; D remains ambiguous. Between the trimmed V and J ends, which lost 5 bases and 9 bases, there was a span of 14 bases. Germline assignment: CDR1 MNHEY and CDR2 SMNVEV (reference sequence). The CDR3 is made up of 13 amino acids. The CDR3 nucleotides read TGTGCCAGCAGTAGGTTGGCGGGTCGGCCCCAGCATTTT. Translated: CASSRLAGRPQHF.

V gene TRBV27 combines with J gene TRBJ2-5, with TRBD2 matching over 11 bases. This CDR3 spans 15 amino acids. In germline, CDR1 is MNHEY, CDR2 SMNVEV (reference sequence). V trimming: 5 bases; J trimming: 3 bases; junction bases outside the gene matches: 5. This CDR3 reads CASSQLLAGEETQYF. In nucleotides, the CDR3 is TGTGCCAGCAGTCAACTACTAGCGGGGGAAGAGACCCAGTACTTC.

This chain uses TRBV6-4 with TRBJ1-2, with 8 bases aligning to TRBD1. The CDR3 has 14 residues. J was trimmed by 6 bases and V by 5 bases; bases with no gene match: 8. CDR1 is MRHNA and CDR2 is SNTAGT in the germline V gene. The CDR3 sequence: CASSSWTGSHGYTF. In DNA, the CDR3 is TGTGCCAGCAGTTCTTGGACAGGGAGCCATGGCTACACCTTC.

V is TRBV28 and J is TRBJ2-5; 11 bases are shared with TRBD2. The end of the DNA is better explained by TRBJ2-7, so the J call may be wrong. Germline CDR1 and CDR2: MDHEN and SYDVKM. The CDR3 has 14 amino acids. The CDR3 loop is CASSLAGGPYEQYF. CDR3 nucleotide sequence: TGTGCCAGCAGCTTAGCGGGAGGGCCGTACGAGCAGTACTTC.

The chain combines TRBV5-5 with TRBJ1-1, with 8 bases that match TRBD1. The V and J ends lost 0 bases and 8 bases, in that order; junction bases with no gene match: 3. The V gene's germline CDR1 is SGHKS and CDR2 YYEKEE (reference sequence). The length of the CDR3 is 13 residues. This chain's CDR3 is CASSLVGDREAFF. For the CDR3, the DNA is TGTGCCAGCAGCTTGGTGGGGGACAGGGAAGCTTTCTTT.

The gene calls are TRBV4-1 and TRBJ2-6; D remains ambiguous. V gave up 4 bases and J gave up 0 bases, with 7 bases separating them. Germline loops: CDR1 MGHRA, CDR2 YSYEKL. The CDR3 totals 15 residues. The CDR3 is CASSPPGSGANVLTF. The CDR3 DNA reads TGCGCCAGCAGCCCGCCGGGCTCTGGGGCCAACGTCCTGACTTTC.

Concerning this clone: One end of the junction fails to match germline, which may point to a read error. The genes are TRBV30 and TRBJ1-3, with TRBD1 matching over 7 bases. There are 15 residues in the CDR3. In germline, CDR1 is GTSNPN, CDR2 SVGIG (reference sequence). The CDR3 nucleotides are TGTGCCTGGCGTGTCCCGGGACAGCCTTTCTCCACCATATATTTT. This encodes CAWRVPGQPFSTIYF.

The chain links TRBV6-5 to TRBJ1-1; D gene unclear. Germline V gene lookup returns CDR1 MNHEY and CDR2 SVGAGI. This CDR3 is 14 amino acids long. Trimming stripped 3 bases from V and 1 base from J, with 9 bases between. CDR3 nucleotides: TGTGCCAGCAGTTATACCTCAGGGAACACTGAAGCTTTCTTT. It codes for CASSYTSGNTEAFF.

The chain has TRBV20-1 and TRBJ1-2; D unclear. Germline assignment: CDR1 DFQATT and CDR2 SNEGSKA (reference sequence). V lost 6 bases to trimming and J lost 3 bases, with 8 bases between them. This CDR3 spans 11 amino acids. Here the CDR3 DNA reads TGCAGTGCCCCCCGTGACTATGGCTACACCTTC. It specifies CSAPRDYGYTF.

V and J are TRBV5-1 and TRBJ1-1; tentatively, D is TRBD1 (5 bases). Between the trimmed V and J ends, which lost 4 bases and 0 bases, there was a span of 16 bases. This CDR3 is 16 amino acids long. The germline gives CDR1 SGHRS, CDR2 YFSETQ. The CDR3 region is CASSPLIGAMNTEAFF. The CDR3 DNA follows: TGCGCCAGCAGCCCCCTGATAGGGGCGATGAACACTGAAGCTTTCTTT.

A single count supports this clone. The chain is built from TRBV9 and TRBJ1-2, with 7 bases that match TRBD1. Per the germline V gene, CDR1 is SGDLS and CDR2 is YYNGEE. The trim removed 6 bases at V and 3 bases at J, leaving 8 bases unmatched. The CDR3 covers 14 residues. CDR3 in amino acids: CASTLTGEDYGYTF. The CDR3 coding sequence is TGTGCCAGCACCCTTACAGGGGAGGACTATGGCTACACCTTC.

The rearrangement uses TRBV9 and TRBJ2-5; possible D gene TRBD2, 6 bases. Trimming removed 2 bases from V and 3 bases from J, with 11 bases in between. This CDR3 has 14 residues. From germline, CDR1 is SGDLS and CDR2 YYNGEE. CDR3 sequence (DNA): TGTGCCAGCAGCGTGGGGACTGCCGAAGAGACCCAGTACTTC. This sequence encodes CASSVGTAEETQYF. Looking up the rest from reference TRBV9 and TRBJ2-5 gives the full variable domain: DSGVTQTPKHLITATGQRVTLRCSPRSGDLSVYWYQQSLDQGLQFLIQYYNGEERAKGNILERFSAQQFPDLHSELNLSSLELGDSALYFCASSVGTAEETQYFGPGTRLLVL.

The chain has TRBV4-1 and TRBJ2-1; D remains ambiguous. The CDR3 contains 14 residues. V was clipped by 0 bases and J by 5 bases, with 8 bases between them. Germline V CDR1 and CDR2: MGHRA, YSYEKL. The DNA of the CDR3 is TGCGCCAGCAGCCAAGAAGACAAACACAATGAGCAGTTCTTC. The encoded protein is CASSQEDKHNEQFF.

The chain carries TRBV7-9 and TRBJ2-7; 9 nucleotides match TRBD1. CDR1 and CDR2 from the germline V gene are SEHNR and FQNEAQ (reference sequence). There are 13 residues in the CDR3. Trimming took 3 bases from V and 7 from J; bases not matched to a gene: 4. CDR3 region: CASSFPGTGEQYF. The CDR3 DNA is TGTGCCAGCAGCTTTCCCGGGACAGGGGAGCAGTACTTC.

The rearrangement uses TRBV14 and TRBJ2-2; tentative D call: TRBD2 (5 bases). CDR3 length: 16 amino acids. Germline V gives CDR1 SGHDN, CDR2 FVKESK. The V and J ends lost 7 bases and 4 bases respectively, with 19 bases between them. The CDR3 coding sequence is TGTGCCAGCAACGAGAAGGGAATCGGGGTCACCGGGGAGCTGTTTTTT. Translating gives CASNEKGIGVTGELFF.